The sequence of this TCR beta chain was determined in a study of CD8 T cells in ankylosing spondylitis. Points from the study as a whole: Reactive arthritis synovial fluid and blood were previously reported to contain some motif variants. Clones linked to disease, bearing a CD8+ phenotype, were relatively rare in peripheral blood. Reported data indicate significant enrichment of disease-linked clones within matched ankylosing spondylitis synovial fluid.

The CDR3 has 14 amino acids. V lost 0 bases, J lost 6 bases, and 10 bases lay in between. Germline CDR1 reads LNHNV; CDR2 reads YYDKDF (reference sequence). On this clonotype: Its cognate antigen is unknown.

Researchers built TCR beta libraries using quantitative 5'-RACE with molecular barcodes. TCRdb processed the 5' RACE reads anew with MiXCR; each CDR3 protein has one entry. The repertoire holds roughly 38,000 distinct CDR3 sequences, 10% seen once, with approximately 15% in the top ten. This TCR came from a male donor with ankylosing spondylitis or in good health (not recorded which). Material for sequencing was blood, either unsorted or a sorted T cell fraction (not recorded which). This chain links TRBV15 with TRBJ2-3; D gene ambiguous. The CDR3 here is CATSRDLGSDTQYF. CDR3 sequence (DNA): TGTGCCACCAGCAGAGATTTAGGGTCCGATACGCAGTATTTT.